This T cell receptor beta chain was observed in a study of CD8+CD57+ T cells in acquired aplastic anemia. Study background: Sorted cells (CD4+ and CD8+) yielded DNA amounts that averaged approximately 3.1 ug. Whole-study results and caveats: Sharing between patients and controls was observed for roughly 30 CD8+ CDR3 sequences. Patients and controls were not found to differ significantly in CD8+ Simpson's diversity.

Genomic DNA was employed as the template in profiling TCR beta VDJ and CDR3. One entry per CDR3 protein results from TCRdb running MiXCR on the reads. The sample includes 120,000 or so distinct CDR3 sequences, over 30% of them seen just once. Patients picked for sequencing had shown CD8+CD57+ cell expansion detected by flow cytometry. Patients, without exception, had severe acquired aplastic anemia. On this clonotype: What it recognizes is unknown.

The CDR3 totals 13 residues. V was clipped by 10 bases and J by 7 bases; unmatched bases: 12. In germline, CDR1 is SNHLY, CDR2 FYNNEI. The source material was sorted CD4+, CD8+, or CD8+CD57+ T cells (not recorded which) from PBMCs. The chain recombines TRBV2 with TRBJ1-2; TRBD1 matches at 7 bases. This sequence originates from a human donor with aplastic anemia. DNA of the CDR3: TGTGCCACCTCGTTAACAGGGGATGGTGGCTACACCTTC. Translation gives CATSLTGDGGYTF. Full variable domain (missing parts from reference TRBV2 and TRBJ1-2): EPEVTQTPSHQVTQMGQEVILRCVPISNHLYFYWYRQILGQKVEFLVSFYNNEISEKSEIFDDQFSVERPDGSNFTLKIRSTKLEDSAMYFCATSLTGDGGYTFGSGTRLTVV.